The rows below give T cell receptor beta chains drawn from one sample of a study of identical twins. TCRdb re-called the 5' RACE reads with MiXCR, one entry per CDR3 protein. This table has around 480,000 distinct CDR3 sequences, about 13% appearing once. The same data also went into a second study, on yellow fever vaccine responses in identical twins.

The source material was CD4+ T cells sorted from blood. These receptor sequences come from a young woman in good health. Both conserved end residues are part of each CDR3. The D gene is left open where the match is weak. Where a row states a size, it is once, few, many or the class of an expanded clone; other rows omit it.

few,-,TRBV13,TRBJ1-2,CASSPGRGAGYGYTF,TGTGCCAGCAGCCCCGGGAGAGGGGCCGGTTATGGCTACACCTTC
once,-,TRBV27,TRBJ2-7,CASQGRSVLGVEQYF,TGTGCCAGCCAAGGTCGTTCCGTCCTTGGAGTGGAGCAGTACTTC
-,TRBD1,TRBV20-1,TRBJ1-1,CSAREQGADTEAFF,TGCAGTGCTAGGGAACAGGGGGCAGACACTGAAGCTTTCTTT
few,-,TRBV20-1,TRBJ2-7,CSARRATSSYEQYF,TGCAGTGCTAGGAGGGCTACAAGTTCCTACGAGCAGTACTTC
-,TRBD2,TRBV28,TRBJ2-7,CASLGLAGEPYEQYF,TGTGCCAGCCTGGGACTAGCGGGAGAGCCATACGAGCAGTACTTC
many,-,TRBV18,TRBJ2-7,CASSRTDSYEQYF,TGCGCCAGCAGCCGGACGGACTCCTACGAGCAGTACTTC
-,-,TRBV11-2,TRBJ2-7,CASSPPTLYEQYF,TGTGCCAGCAGCCCCCCAACCCTGTACGAGCAGTACTTC
-,-,TRBV5-1,TRBJ1-4,CASSKGGSEKLFF,TGCGCCAGCAGCAAGGGGGGGAGTGAAAAACTGTTTTTT
-,TRBD2,TRBV6-1,TRBJ2-7,CASRKDLAGDTYEQYF,TGTGCCAGCAGGAAAGACTTAGCGGGGGACACCTACGAGCAGTACTTC
-,TRBD1,TRBV23-1,TRBJ2-5,CASSQFVDRGLETQYF,TGCGCCAGCAGTCAATTCGTGGACAGGGGGCTGGAGACCCAGTACTTC
-,-,TRBV2,TRBJ1-4,CASRSGQPTNEKLFF,TGTGCCAGTCGGAGTGGACAGCCAACTAATGAAAAACTGTTTTTT
-,-,TRBV28,TRBJ2-1,CASSPQGRKDNEQFF,TGTGCCAGCAGCCCCCAGGGACGTAAAGACAATGAGCAGTTCTTC
many,-,TRBV25-1,TRBJ2-7,CASAPIGGTAVDEQYF,TGTGCCAGCGCCCCAATCGGAGGGACAGCAGTCGACGAGCAGTACTTC
few,-,TRBV7-2,TRBJ2-5,CASSQIASQTQYF,TGTGCCAGCAGCCAAATAGCCTCGCAGACCCAGTACTTC
many,TRBD2,TRBV5-1,TRBJ2-1,CASSRGPFGSGGHNEQFF,TGCGCCAGCAGCCGGGGGCCTTTTGGGAGCGGGGGTCACAATGAGCAGTTCTTC
many,TRBD1,TRBV6-1,TRBJ1-2,CASSQTGGGYGYTF,TGTGCCAGCAGTCAGACAGGGGGCGGGTATGGCTACACCTTC
many,-,TRBV10-1,TRBJ2-2,CASSEIVGTGELFF,TGCGCCAGCAGTGAGATAGTCGGCACCGGGGAGCTGTTTTTT
few,TRBD1,TRBV7-8,TRBJ2-7,CASSFRTGGVGGSYEQYF,TGTGCCAGCAGCTTCAGGACAGGGGGCGTCGGGGGGTCCTACGAGCAGTACTTC
-,TRBD2,TRBV28,TRBJ2-2,CASSGVRMAGAGELFF,TGTGCCAGCAGTGGGGTTCGGATGGCGGGGGCCGGGGAGCTGTTTTTT
few,-,TRBV15,TRBJ2-2,CATSRDYTTGELFF,TGTGCCACCAGCAGAGACTATACCACCGGGGAGCTGTTTTTT
-,-,TRBV7-9,TRBJ1-4,CASSQYDQREKLFF,TGTGCCAGCAGCCAGTATGACCAGCGTGAAAAACTGTTTTTT
few,TRBD1,TRBV7-2,TRBJ2-7,CASSEYGQGAGEQYF,TGTGCCAGCAGCGAGTATGGACAGGGGGCCGGGGAGCAGTACTTC
few,TRBD2,TRBV20-1,TRBJ2-1,CSARTSGVSSYNEQFF,TGCAGTGCTCGGACTAGCGGGGTGAGCTCCTACAATGAGCAGTTCTTC
few,-,TRBV5-1,TRBJ1-2,CASSLLRANYGYTF,TGCGCCAGCAGCTTGTTGCGGGCTAACTATGGCTACACCTTC
few,-,TRBV15,TRBJ2-7,CATSDRIAYEQYF,TGTGCCACCAGCGACAGGATAGCCTACGAGCAGTACTTC
-,-,TRBV7-2,TRBJ1-1,CASKAGSIAEAFF,TGTGCCAGCAAGGCAGGAAGTATCGCTGAAGCTTTCTTT
once,TRBD2,TRBV10-3,TRBJ2-3,CAISGASGGIDTQYF,TGTGCCATCAGTGGGGCCAGCGGGGGCATAGATACGCAGTATTTT
-,-,TRBV27,TRBJ2-3,CASSLHGGGEDTQYF,TGTGCCAGCAGTTTACACGGGGGAGGTGAAGATACGCAGTATTTT
-,TRBD1,TRBV5-1,TRBJ2-6,CASSLVGQSSGANVLTF,TGCGCCAGCAGCTTGGTGGGACAGAGCTCTGGGGCCAACGTCCTGACTTTC
-,TRBD1,TRBV6-1,TRBJ2-1,CASSLGQGIHNEQFF,TGTGCCAGCAGCCTCGGACAGGGGATCCACAATGAGCAGTTCTTC
many,-,TRBV14,TRBJ1-1,CASSQLKQSEAFF,TGTGCCAGCAGCCAACTCAAACAGTCTGAAGCTTTCTTT
few,TRBD2,TRBV30,TRBJ2-5,CAWRPGGRKTQYF,TGTGCCTGGCGACCGGGAGGTCGAAAGACCCAGTACTTC
few,-,TRBV2,TRBJ1-5,CASIGTPNQPQHF,TGTGCCAGCATCGGGACACCGAATCAGCCCCAGCATTTT
few,-,TRBV2,TRBJ2-1,CASLDSPGGEQFF,TGTGCCAGCCTAGACAGTCCTGGGGGTGAGCAGTTCTTC
few,TRBD1,TRBV24-1,TRBJ2-7,CATSDYRGYEQYF,TGTGCCACCAGTGATTACAGGGGCTACGAGCAGTACTTC
few,TRBD1,TRBV12-3/TRBV12-4,TRBJ1-5,CASSQRQGGNQPQHF,TGTGCCAGCAGTCAAAGACAGGGCGGCAATCAGCCCCAGCATTTT
few,-,TRBV28,TRBJ2-6,CASSLGSFSGANVLTF,TGTGCCAGCAGTTTGGGGTCCTTCTCTGGGGCCAACGTCCTGACTTTC
-,TRBD2,TRBV5-1,TRBJ2-2,CASSLAPGGPANTGELFF,TGCGCCAGCAGCTTGGCCCCGGGGGGGCCGGCGAACACCGGGGAGCTGTTTTTT
few,-,TRBV20-1,TRBJ2-7,CSARGRDTYEQYF,TGCAGTGCTAGAGGCAGGGACACCTACGAGCAGTACTTC
-,-,TRBV5-6,TRBJ2-1,CASSVQWGHEQFF,TGTGCCAGCAGCGTCCAATGGGGCCATGAGCAGTTCTTC
few,TRBD2,TRBV11-2,TRBJ2-5,CASSFRTSGLQETQYF,TGTGCCAGCAGCTTCCGAACTAGCGGGCTTCAAGAGACCCAGTACTTC
-,TRBD2,TRBV28,TRBJ2-7,CASSFAGTSGGEQYF,TGTGCCAGCAGTTTTGCCGGGACTAGCGGAGGCGAGCAGTACTTC
-,TRBD2,TRBV3-1,TRBJ2-5,CASSLGTSGNQETQYF,TGTGCCAGCAGCCTAGGGACTAGCGGCAACCAAGAGACCCAGTACTTC
-,TRBD1,TRBV5-3,TRBJ1-6,CAMGRGQANSPLHF,TGTGCCATGGGCCGCGGACAGGCGAATTCACCCCTCCACTTT